The 24 T cell receptor beta chains presented below share a single source sample, sequenced in a study of human T cells and chemical hapten exposure. TCRdb ran MiXCR on the RACE reads and lists one entry per CDR3 protein. Among 80,000 to 95,000 distinct CDR3 sequences listed, 11% were seen once. Time point here: patch test 2, 6 weeks after DPC sensitization. The treatment denotes: therapeutic diphenylcyclopropenone sensitization with weekly scalp DPC. Sequencing used whole blood, obtained in connection with sensitization to the hapten diphenylcyclopropenone (DPC). All receptors come from a middle-aged man with alopecia areata. Some clones in this sample may be carry-over from other donors' samples.

This clonotype occurred a few times. The chain couples TRBV18 to TRBJ2-3; D unresolved. Trimming removed 0 bases from V and 0 bases from J, with 7 bases in between. CDR1 is KGHSH, CDR2 LQKENI, per germline. The CDR3 covers 15 residues. This CDR3 is CASSPPILSTDTQYF. The CDR3 DNA is TGTGCCAGCTCACCACCGATACTTAGCACAGATACGCAGTATTTT.

The rearrangement uses TRBV7-6 and TRBJ2-3, with TRBD2 matching over 7 bases. With 3 bases clipped from V and 1 base from J, the junction kept 7 bases outside the gene matches. Per the germline V gene, CDR1 is SGHVS and CDR2 is FNYEAQ. CDR3 length: 16 amino acids. The CDR3 is CASSFSSGVGTDTQYF. CDR3 bases: TGTGCCAGCAGCTTCTCTAGCGGTGTGGGCACAGATACGCAGTATTTT.

There are a few counts of this clonotype. The chain carries TRBV29-1 and TRBJ2-7; D tentatively reads TRBD1 or TRBD2 (5 bases each). Germline V gene lookup returns CDR1 SQVTM and CDR2 ANQGSEA. Between the trimmed V and J ends, which lost 7 bases and 2 bases, there was a span of 12 bases. The CDR3 runs 12 residues. The CDR3 here is CSAEGPAYEQYF. CDR3 DNA: TGCAGCGCTGAGGGACCGGCCTACGAGCAGTACTTC.

The sample holds a few counts of this clonotype. V gene TRBV20-1 combines with J gene TRBJ2-2, with TRBD2 identical over 10 bases. This CDR3 spans 14 amino acids. Germline assignment: CDR1 DFQATT and CDR2 SNEGSKA (reference sequence). J lost 1 base, V lost 6 bases, and 2 bases had no gene match. The CDR3 region has the DNA TGCAGTGCATGGACTAGCGGGAACACCGGGGAGCTGTTTTTT. Encoded protein: CSAWTSGNTGELFF.

In this sample, this clonotype turned up a few times. This rearrangement joins TRBV6-2 or TRBV6-3 to TRBJ2-5, with TRBD1 as a possible D gene (6 bases). Deletions cut 2 bases from V and 3 bases from J, with 16 bases between. The CDR3 runs to 16 residues. Germline lookup yields CDR1 MNHEY and CDR2 SVGEGT. CDR3: CASSYEVGTSEETQYF. CDR3 nucleotide sequence: TGTGCCAGCAGTTACGAGGTCGGGACATCGGAAGAGACCCAGTACTTC.

This clonotype was counted only a few times. The chain has TRBV19 and TRBJ1-2, with TRBD1 matching 7 bases. The CDR3 contains 13 residues. J was trimmed by 3 bases and V by 4 bases; bases with no gene match: 2. Germline V gene sequence: CDR1 LNHDA, CDR2 SQIVND (reference sequence). The CDR3, as DNA: TGTGCCAGTAGTACCACAGGGGACTATGGCTACACCTTC. Amino acid sequence: CASSTTGDYGYTF.

This clonotype was counted a few times. The chain employs TRBV28 and TRBJ2-1; 12 bases are a match to TRBD2. Looked up from germline, CDR1 is MDHEN and CDR2 is SYDVKM. The CDR3 runs to 16 residues. Losses at the gene ends were 3 bases for V and 8 bases for J; bases not matched to a gene: 8. CDR3 nucleotide sequence: TGTGCCAGCAGTTTCTCCCTAGCGGGAGGGCCTTATGAGCAGTTCTTC. This encodes CASSFSLAGGPYEQFF.

This clonotype has more than one count but fewer than ten. J is TRBJ1-3 and V is TRBV15; D unclear. V was shortened by 0 bases and J by 0 bases, with 3 bases between the two germline ends. This CDR3 is 14 amino acids long. CDR1 and CDR2 (germline): LNHNV, YYDKDF (reference sequence). For the CDR3, the DNA is TGTGCCACCAGCAGAGAACTCTCTGGAAACACCATATATTTT. It specifies CATSRELSGNTIYF.

At least ten counts were recorded for this clonotype. The V call is TRBV7-8, the J call TRBJ2-3; 7 bases map to TRBD2. V shed 6 bases and J 2 bases; nucleotides not matched to a gene: 11. The CDR3 length is 16 residues. The germline V gene has CDR1 SGHVS and CDR2 FQNEAQ. The CDR3 region is CASRPGRGSFTDTQYF. CDR3 DNA: TGTGCCAGCAGGCCGGGGAGGGGATCCTTCACAGATACGCAGTATTTT.

Here the CDR3 DNA reads TGTGCCAGCAGTTTTTCCGGGACACAAAGCACAGATACGCAGTATTTT. It yields the protein CASSFSGTQSTDTQYF. The chain links TRBV6-5 to TRBJ2-3; tentatively, D is TRBD1 (6 bases). V was trimmed by 4 bases and J by 0 bases, leaving 14 bases between them. This CDR3 contains 16 residues. CDR1 is MNHEY and CDR2 is SVGAGI in the germline V gene.

CDR3 region: CASSSSGGRGYTF. DNA for the CDR3: TGTGCCAGCAGCTCATCAGGGGGTCGCGGCTACACCTTC. This chain connects TRBV12-3 or TRBV12-4 to TRBJ1-2, with 7 positions matching TRBD1. The CDR3 is 13 amino acids. V trimming: 6 bases; J trimming: 8 bases; junction bases outside the gene matches: 9.

This clonotype occurred many times. This chain connects TRBV29-1 to TRBJ1-1; possible D gene TRBD1, 5 bases. The CDR3 is 13 residues long. V gave up 7 bases and J gave up 6 bases, with 18 bases separating them. Germline V gene sequence: CDR1 SQVTM, CDR2 ANQGSEA. CDR3 sequence (DNA): TGCAGCGGCTCTCCCAGGGACGGTGCTGAAGCTTTCTTT. It encodes CSGSPRDGAEAFF.

This clonotype was observed a few times. The rearrangement uses TRBV5-4 and TRBJ1-1; D not resolved. Germline-derived CDR1 and CDR2 are SGHNT and YYREEE (reference sequence). The CDR3 spans 14 residues. Trimming left V 0 bases short and J 4 bases short, with 10 bases between. Here the CDR3 reads CASSLDLRSTEAFF. CDR3 coding DNA: TGTGCCAGCAGCTTGGATCTGCGGAGCACTGAAGCTTTCTTT. The variable domain in full, with the rest retrieved from reference TRBV5-4 and TRBJ1-1, is ETGVTQSPTHLIKTRGQQVTLRCSSQSGHNTVSWYQQALGQGPQFIFQYYREEENGRGNFPPRFSGLQFPNYSSELNVNALELDDSALYLCASSLDLRSTEAFFGQGTRLTVV.

This clonotype was counted only a few times. The rearrangement links TRBV12-3 or TRBV12-4 to TRBJ2-3; TRBD2 agrees at 12 bases. The CDR3 contains 13 residues. Trimming removed 5 bases from V and 6 bases from J; junction bases left unmatched: 0. This CDR3 reads CASSGTSGDTQYF. CDR3 nucleotides: TGTGCCAGCAGTGGGACTAGCGGGGATACGCAGTATTTT.

Only a few counts were recorded for this clonotype. The rearrangement joins TRBV9 to TRBJ2-7; D possibly corresponds to TRBD2 (5 bases). The V gene lost 2 bases and the J gene lost 3 bases, with 12 bases spanning the gap. Germline V lookup: CDR1 SGDLS, CDR2 YYNGEE. The CDR3 length is 14 residues. CDR3 sequence: CASSVEGPGYEQYV. The CDR3 DNA follows: TGTGCCAGCAGCGTCGAGGGCCCAGGCTACGAGCAGTACGTC.

Regarding this clonotype: One end of the junction fails to match germline, which may point to a read error. The rearrangement joins TRBV4-2 to TRBJ2-1, with 10 bases aligning to TRBD1. CDR3 length equals 16 residues. Germline assignment: CDR1 LGHNA and CDR2 YNFKEQ. The CDR3: CACSQDSWDRGDEQFF. CDR3 nucleotide sequence: TGTGCCTGCAGCCAAGATTCCTGGGACAGGGGAGATGAGCAGTTCTTC.

This clonotype turned up a few times. V and J are TRBV29-1 and TRBJ1-4, with 7 bases identical to TRBD1. CDR3 length: 15 residues. Germline lookup yields CDR1 SQVTM and CDR2 ANQGSEA. With V trimmed by 5 bases and J by 4 bases, 10 bases remained unmatched. The CDR3 here is CSVRRPGQSNEKLFF. The DNA of the CDR3 is TGCAGCGTTCGGAGACCGGGACAGAGTAATGAAAAACTGTTTTTT.

The V call is TRBV27, the J call TRBJ2-1; TRBD2 matches 9 bases. Germline CDR1 MNHEY, CDR2 SMNVEV (reference sequence). This CDR3 is 15 amino acids long. With 0 bases clipped from V and 9 bases from J, the junction kept 6 bases outside the gene matches. The CDR3 is CASSLSVAGEGEQFF. The CDR3 bases are TGTGCCAGCAGTTTATCGGTAGCGGGAGAGGGTGAGCAGTTCTTC.

This clonotype was recorded many times. The rearrangement joins TRBV29-1 to TRBJ1-1; D not resolved. The CDR3 consists of 11 residues. Deletions cut 3 bases from V and 1 base from J, with 3 bases between. CDR1 and CDR2 from the germline V gene are SQVTM and ANQGSEA. CDR3: CSVETNTEAFF. CDR3 DNA sequence: TGCAGCGTTGAGACGAACACTGAAGCTTTCTTT. Together with reference TRBV29-1 and TRBJ1-1, the CDR3 gives the full variable domain: SAVISQKPSRDICQRGTSLTIQCQVDSQVTMMFWYRQQPGQSLTLIATANQGSEATYESGFVIDKFPISRPNLTFSTLTVSNMSPEDSSIYLCSVETNTEAFFGQGTRLTVV.

This clonotype has more than one count but fewer than ten. The V and J genes are TRBV20-1 and TRBJ1-2; the D is unclear. Between the trimmed V and J ends, which lost 8 bases and 10 bases, there was a span of 14 bases. The CDR3 is made up of 10 amino acids. Germline loops: CDR1 DFQATT, CDR2 SNEGSKA (reference sequence). CDR3 sequence reads: CSSKTGDYTF. Written as DNA, the CDR3 is TGCAGTTCGAAGACGGGCGACTACACCTTC.

V is TRBV7-2 and J is TRBJ2-3; D may match TRBD1 or TRBD2 (5 bases each). The germline gives CDR1 SGHTA, CDR2 FQGNSA. This CDR3 has 15 amino acids. V dropped 5 bases and J dropped 0 bases, with 12 bases sitting between them. CDR3 protein: CASSPYRDSTDTQYF. In DNA, the CDR3 is TGTGCCAGCAGCCCCTACCGGGACAGCACAGATACGCAGTATTTT. The whole variable domain, remainder taken from reference TRBV7-2 and TRBJ2-3, is GAGVSQSPSNKVTEKGKDVELRCDPISGHTALYWYRQSLGQGLEFLIYFQGNSAPDKSGLPSDRFSAERTGGSVSTLTIQRTQQEDSAVYLCASSPYRDSTDTQYFGPGTRLTVL.

This clonotype occurred many times. This rearrangement joins TRBV5-4 to TRBJ2-3; D might be TRBD1 or TRBD2, each matching 6 bases. The CDR3 extends over 14 amino acids. Trimming stripped 6 bases from V and 1 base from J, with 12 bases between. Germline V gene lookup returns CDR1 SGHNT and CDR2 YYREEE (reference sequence). The CDR3 sequence is CASMKGGGTDTQYF. In nucleotides, the CDR3 is TGTGCCAGCATGAAGGGGGGAGGCACAGATACGCAGTATTTT.

V and J are TRBV5-1 and TRBJ2-2, with D maybe TRBD2 (5 bases). Trimming removed 5 bases from V and 3 bases from J, with 11 bases in between. CDR1 and CDR2 from the germline V gene are SGHRS and YFSETQ. This CDR3 contains 14 residues. The CDR3 loop is CASRDSPDTGELFF. The CDR3 nucleotides are TGCGCCAGCAGGGACTCACCTGACACCGGGGAGCTGTTTTTT.

The gene calls are TRBV12-2 and TRBJ1-5. TRBV12-2 is flagged as a pseudogene. The CDR3 runs 14 residues. CDR3 region: CASRSREPNQPQHF. The CDR3 region has the DNA TGTGCAAGTCGCTCAAGGGAGCCCAATCAGCCCCAGCATTTT.